This paragraph reports one TCR beta chain. Its target is unknown. Using RNA transcripts as the source, TCR beta CDR3 regions were amplified. HTBI primers drove first-round RT-PCR of the TCR CDR3. TCRdb analysed the multiplex PCR reads with MiXCR anew, one entry per CDR3 protein. The table has approximately 570,000 distinct CDR3 sequences, just under 20% seen once. Disease lasting under 3 months, a NOSPECS grade of at least 4, and a Clinical Activity Score of at least 3 were features of the ophthalmopathy patients. Clinical symptoms, serum thyroxine, TRAb, thyroid ultrasound and orbital computed tomography informed diagnoses. CDR1 and CDR2 (germline): MNHNS, SASEGT. The CDR3 totals 13 residues. With V trimmed by 7 bases and J by 2 bases, 5 bases remained unmatched. The data were obtained in a study of T cells in Graves' hyperthyroidism and ophthalmopathy. General study results and limits: Ophthalmopathy prediction by the model preceded onset by a median approximately 5.9 months. Ophthalmopathy was told apart from stable hyperthyroidism by a 13 V-J model.

Sequenced sample: blood. The receptor's source is a man in his forties with Graves' ophthalmopathy. The V call is TRBV6-1, the J call TRBJ2-7; 7 positions agree with TRBD1. In nucleotides, the CDR3 is TGTGCCAGCACCTCGACAGGGACCTACGAGCAGTACTTC. Protein product: CASTSTGTYEQYF.